The subject of this entry is one T cell receptor beta chain. All enrollees were roughly 18 to 95 years old and from about 24 US areas. This entry comes from a study of blood T cell repertoires in COVID-19. Study-level background: Donors in the United States, Italy and Spain gave samples during acute or convalescent COVID-19.

Profiled with immunoSEQ multiplex PCR; TCRdb holds only in-frame clones, not every one. The repertoire includes about 150,000 clones, roughly 87% of them detected once, and around 7% sits in the top ten. There are 12 residues in the CDR3. V was clipped by 11 bases and J by 3 bases, with 13 bases between them. Per germline, CDR1 LNHDA and CDR2 SQIVND (reference sequence). Sequencing was done on a sample of PBMCs or T cells enriched from blood (not recorded which). The TCR was taken from a woman in her forties or fifties who had recovered from COVID-19. The genes are TRBV19 and TRBJ1-1; D unresolved. DNA of the CDR3: TGTGCCGCGCGGGGTTGGGACACTGAAGCTTTCTTT. Protein product: CAARGWDTEAFF.